This T cell receptor beta chain was captured in a study of T cell clonotyping in hematopoietic cell transplantation. The CDR3 contains 13 residues. Trimming took off 0 bases at V and 6 bases at J, with 7 bases between the two ends. Germline V gene data show CDR1 as SGHRS and CDR2 as YFSETQ. Sequenced by immunoSEQ multiplex PCR; TCRdb stores in-frame clones only, minus some. The table lists some 5,000 clones, about three quarters of them singletons, with 27% in the top ten. This sequence joins TRBV5-1 and TRBJ1-5, with D unresolved. The clonotype comes from a male patient between 45 and 59 years old who had an allogeneic stem cell transplant from an unrelated donor, so the T cells may come from the graft donor. Some clones in this sample may be carry-over from other donors' samples. The material was PBMCs, obtained 100 days after allogeneic stem cell transplant. The CDR3 nucleotides are TGCGCCAGCAGCTTGGAAGTTGGTCAGCCCCAGCATTTT. This gives the protein CASSLEVGQPQHF.